One sample yielded the 10 T cell receptor beta chains listed below, sequenced in a study of regulatory T cells. Amplification used 52 TRBV primers and 13 TRBJ primers. Sequencing was performed with immunoSEQ multiplex PCR; in TCRdb, only in-frame clones are kept and a portion is missing. The data contain some 20,000 clones, over 85% of them singletons. The sequenced material came from CD8+ T cells sorted from blood. The source of these receptors is a child younger than 10 with CD3G deficiency.

This rearrangement joins TRBV7-9 to TRBJ1-2, with D possibly being TRBD1 (5 bases). Between the trimmed V and J ends, which lost 5 bases and 8 bases, there was a span of 15 bases. The CDR3 totals 13 residues. Germline assignment: CDR1 SEHNR and CDR2 FQNEAQ (reference sequence). The chain's CDR3 is CASSQSQGRGYTF. Here the CDR3 DNA reads TGTGCCAGCAGCCAATCCCAGGGTAGAGGCTACACCTTC. The complete variable domain, with remaining parts taken from reference TRBV7-9 and TRBJ1-2, reads DTGVSQNPRHKITKRGQNVTFRCDPISEHNRLYWYRQTLGQGPEFLTYFQNEAQLEKSRLLSDRFSAERPKGSFSTLEIQRTEQGDSAMYLCASSQSQGRGYTFGSGTRLTVV.

The rearrangement uses TRBV28 and TRBJ2-7; TRBD1 agrees at 7 bases. Losses at the gene ends were 2 bases for V and 3 bases for J; bases not matched to a gene: 4. CDR3 length equals 14 residues. Germline CDR1 is MDHEN and CDR2 is SYDVKM. CDR3 region: CASSLRGQNYEQYF. The CDR3 DNA follows: TGTGCCAGCAGTTTACGGGGACAGAACTACGAGCAGTACTTC.

As regards this clone: The same CDR3 also results from other DNA sequences found in this sample. The chain combines TRBV19 with TRBJ2-4; D is uncertain. CDR3 length: 15 residues. The V gene lost 3 bases and the J gene lost 1 base, with 10 bases spanning the gap. Germline assignment: CDR1 LNHDA and CDR2 SQIVND (reference sequence). CDR3 amino acids: CASSISLAAKNIQYF. The CDR3 DNA follows: TGTGCCAGTAGTATTTCCTTGGCGGCCAAAAACATTCAGTACTTC.

The chain recombines TRBV6-6 with TRBJ2-2; possibly TRBD2 for D (5 bases). This CDR3 is built from 11 residues. The germline V gene encodes CDR1 MNHNY and CDR2 SVGAGI (reference sequence). Trimming removed 10 bases from V and 6 bases from J, with 9 bases in between. CDR3 nucleotides: TGTGCCACCTTGGAGGCCGGGGAGCTGTTTTTT. Translating it yields CATLEAGELFF.

The V call is TRBV27, the J call TRBJ2-1, with 8 bases aligning to TRBD1. The V gene's germline CDR1 is MNHEY and CDR2 SMNVEV (reference sequence). The length of the CDR3 is 15 residues. Trimming cost V 6 bases and J 9 bases; bases outside gene matches: 13. DNA of the CDR3: TGTGCCAGCAGCACGTGGTATACCAGGGGGCCTGAGCAGTTCTTC. It encodes CASSTWYTRGPEQFF.

This clone was seen only once. The chain carries TRBV28 and TRBJ2-2; 10 bases match TRBD2. Germline-derived CDR1 and CDR2 are MDHEN and SYDVKM. The J segment lost 6 bases and the V segment lost 2 bases, leaving 3 bases of the junction unmatched. The CDR3 has 15 amino acids. This CDR3 is CASSLLAGVAGELFF. CDR3 coding DNA: TGTGCCAGCAGTTTACTAGCGGGAGTCGCCGGGGAGCTGTTTTTT.

The V call is TRBV6-1, the J call TRBJ2-1, with 9 bases matching TRBD2. The J segment lost 7 bases and the V segment lost 5 bases, leaving 3 bases of the junction unmatched. The CDR3 contains 13 residues. The germline V gene encodes CDR1 MNHNS and CDR2 SASEGT. CDR3 region: CASSFTSGNEQFF. DNA for the CDR3: TGTGCCAGCAGTTTCACTAGCGGGAATGAGCAGTTCTTC.

The V gene is TRBV28, the J gene TRBJ1-4, with D unresolved. The V end lost 4 bases, the J end lost 3 bases, and 6 bases lay between the germline ends. The CDR3 spans 13 residues. Per the germline V gene, CDR1 is MDHEN and CDR2 is SYDVKM. Here the CDR3 DNA reads TGTGCCAGCAGTTACGAATCTAATGAAAAACTGTTTTTT. This translates into CASSYESNEKLFF.

This chain joins TRBV7-2 and TRBJ2-3, with 9 bases aligning to TRBD1. CDR1 SGHTA and CDR2 FQGNSA come from the germline V gene. CDR3 size: 16 residues. V lost 4 bases and J lost 1; bases outside the gene matches: 6. The CDR3 coding sequence is TGTGCCAGCAGCTCACAGGGGGCGTTGGGCACAGATACGCAGTATTTT. Its protein product is CASSSQGALGTDTQYF.

The chain employs TRBV28 and TRBJ2-7; D is ambiguous. The V and J ends lost 6 bases and 5 bases respectively, with 20 bases between them. The CDR3 has 15 amino acids. CDR1 is MDHEN and CDR2 is SYDVKM in the germline V gene. The CDR3: CASSNSPVAGHEQYF. In nucleotides, the CDR3 is TGTGCCAGCAGCAACTCCCCTGTGGCAGGCCACGAGCAGTACTTC.